The 27 T cell receptor beta chains below come from one sample, sequenced in a study of OX40 agonist ivuxolimab in advanced cancers. Assay: immunoSEQ multiplex PCR; the TCRdb copy retains only in-frame clones and omits some. Of nearly 80,000 clones in the sample, approximately 84% are singletons; the top ten hold 25%. The source material was CD4+ or CD8+ T cells sorted from blood, sampled in a trial of the OX40 agonist ivuxolimab. The receptors shown here come from an adult with an advanced solid tumor such as melanoma, head and neck, liver or kidney cancer.

V and J are TRBV10-3 and TRBJ2-7, with 8 bases fitting TRBD1. Germline values: CDR1 ENHRY, CDR2 SYGVKD. The CDR3 extends over 14 amino acids. V lost 6 bases, J lost 6 bases, and 10 bases stayed unmatched. CDR3 DNA sequence: TGTGCCATCAGAACATCAGGGGGCGGCGGCGAGCAGTACTTC. As protein: CAIRTSGGGGEQYF.

The CDR3 loop reads CASSLGGRGIADTQYF. DNA of the CDR3: TGTGCCAGCAGCTTAGGTGGGAGGGGAATCGCAGATACGCAGTATTTT. V usage is TRBV7-8 and J usage is TRBJ2-3; 7 nucleotides align to TRBD2. The CDR3 length is 16 residues. Trimming took 1 base from V and 4 from J; bases not matched to a gene: 8. CDR1 SGHVS and CDR2 FQNEAQ come from the germline V gene.

The V and J genes are TRBV2 and TRBJ1-6, with D possibly TRBD1 on 6 matching bases. The CDR3 is 18 residues long. Germline values: CDR1 SNHLY, CDR2 FYNNEI. V lost 4 bases to trimming and J lost 9 bases, with 25 bases between them. DNA for the CDR3: TGTGCCAGCAGTGTTCCCTCAGGCGGGCAGGGGTTAATTTCACCCCTCCACTTT. It encodes CASSVPSGGQGLISPLHF.

This chain uses TRBV9 with TRBJ1-4; TRBD1 matches 9 bases. The CDR3 runs to 16 residues. J gave up 5 bases and V 1 base, and 6 bases lay outside the gene matches. Germline CDR1 is SGDLS and CDR2 is YYNGEE. The DNA of the CDR3 is TGTGCCAGCAGCGTACTGACGGGACAGGGAAATGAAAAACTGTTTTTT. As protein: CASSVLTGQGNEKLFF.

The chain uses TRBV5-8 and TRBJ2-6; D remains ambiguous. The CDR3 runs 16 residues. Germline V lookup: CDR1 SGHTS, CDR2 YDEGEE. V was shortened by 0 bases and J by 2 bases, with 9 bases between the two germline ends. CDR3 amino acids: CASSLGQFAGANVLTF. The CDR3 DNA sequence: TGTGCCAGCAGCTTGGGTCAGTTTGCTGGGGCCAACGTCCTGACTTTC.

This clone was picked up a small number of times. The chain has TRBV7-2 and TRBJ2-3; D gene uncertain. The CDR3 consists of 13 residues. V was clipped by 5 bases and J by 8 bases, with 14 bases between them. From germline, CDR1 is SGHTA and CDR2 FQGNSA. CDR3 in DNA: TGTGCCAGCAGCCAAGCAGGTACTGGTACGCAGTATTTT. Translated, it gives CASSQAGTGTQYF. Filled out from reference TRBV7-2 and TRBJ2-3, the complete variable domain reads GAGVSQSPSNKVTEKGKDVELRCDPISGHTALYWYRQSLGQGLEFLIYFQGNSAPDKSGLPSDRFSAERTGGSVSTLTIQRTQQEDSAVYLCASSQAGTGTQYFGPGTRLTVL.

The chain is built from TRBV11-2 and TRBJ2-3, with TRBD2 matching over 10 bases. This CDR3 has 19 amino acids. Trimming removed 1 base from V and 0 bases from J; junction bases left unmatched: 10. The germline V gene has CDR1 SGHAT and CDR2 FQNNGV. CDR3 in amino acids: CASSLAPSGSPWSTDTQYF. The CDR3 DNA reads as TGTGCCAGCAGCTTAGCGCCTAGCGGGAGTCCGTGGAGCACAGATACGCAGTATTTT.

The chain carries TRBV5-4 and TRBJ2-7; D may be TRBD1 (6 bases). Germline V gene sequence: CDR1 SGHNT, CDR2 YYREEE (reference sequence). The germline V and J ends were trimmed by 3 bases and 1 base, with 14 bases remaining between them. CDR3 length: 15 amino acids. This CDR3 reads CASSWGRSPSYEQYF. The CDR3, as DNA: TGTGCCAGCAGCTGGGGGCGTTCTCCTTCCTACGAGCAGTACTTC.

The chain has TRBV5-1 and TRBJ2-3, with 12 bases identical to TRBD2. V was clipped by 0 bases and J by 0 bases; unmatched bases: 2. This CDR3 has 17 amino acids. CDR1 and CDR2 from the germline V gene are SGHRS and YFSETQ. CDR3: CASSLGGTSGSTDTQYF. The CDR3 DNA sequence: TGCGCCAGCAGCTTGGGTGGGACTAGCGGGAGCACAGATACGCAGTATTTT.

The chain is built from TRBV27 and TRBJ1-1; D not certain. The V end was cut by 3 bases, the J end by 1 base, with 12 bases between. This CDR3 spans 15 amino acids. CDR1 is MNHEY and CDR2 is SMNVEV in the germline V gene (reference sequence). The CDR3 nucleotides are TGTGCCAGCAGTTTCAGATACCCAGAGAACACTGAAGCTTTCTTT. Translating gives CASSFRYPENTEAFF.

J is TRBJ1-6 and V is TRBV7-9; D is perhaps TRBD1 (6 bases). Germline V gene data show CDR1 as SEHNR and CDR2 as FQNEAQ (reference sequence). The CDR3 runs 15 residues. Trimming cost V 5 bases and J 8 bases, with 16 bases left between them. CDR3 in DNA: TGTGCCAGCAGCCGCGGACAGATGGGTCATTCACCCCTCCACTTT. This sequence encodes CASSRGQMGHSPLHF.

The chain recombines TRBV11-3 with TRBJ2-1; D might be TRBD2 (6 bases). Germline-derived CDR1 and CDR2 are SGHNT and YENEEA. V lost 5 bases and J 6 bases, leaving 17 bases between the germline ends. CDR3 length: 15 residues. The CDR3 coding sequence is TGTGCCAGCAGCCCCTACGGGCAGGGAGGCAATGAGCAGTTCTTC. Translation gives CASSPYGQGGNEQFF.

The CDR3: CASSDPREGRRDTQYF. The CDR3 DNA is TGTGCCAGCAGTGACCCGCGGGAGGGCCGTCGGGATACGCAGTATTTT. The V and J genes are TRBV2 and TRBJ2-3, with TRBD2 identical over 9 bases. This CDR3 is built from 16 residues. Germline lookup yields CDR1 SNHLY and CDR2 FYNNEI. Losses at the gene ends were 3 bases for V and 6 bases for J; bases not matched to a gene: 10.

The chain recombines TRBV28 with TRBJ2-5, with D possibly TRBD1 on 7 matching bases. Germline CDR1 MDHEN, CDR2 SYDVKM. Between the trimmed V and J ends, which lost 5 bases and 5 bases, there was a span of 18 bases. The CDR3 covers 15 residues. Here the CDR3 reads CASSRPGGTAETQYF. The DNA for the CDR3 is TGTGCCAGCAGTCGACCAGGGGGGACGGCGGAGACCCAGTACTTC.

The V and J genes are TRBV5-5 and TRBJ2-1; 8 bases agree with TRBD1. The CDR3 runs to 14 residues. Looked up from germline, CDR1 is SGHKS and CDR2 is YYEKEE (reference sequence). V lost 2 bases to trimming and J lost 6 bases; unmatched junction nucleotides: 4. CDR3 in DNA: TGTGCCAGCAGCTTAAAAGACAGGGGCAATGAGCAGTTCTTC. Its translation is CASSLKDRGNEQFF.

This rearrangement joins TRBV11-2 to TRBJ1-2, with a weak D call TRBD1 (6 bases). This CDR3 contains 15 residues. Germline CDR1 and CDR2: SGHAT and FQNNGV. The V end lost 5 bases, the J end lost 3 bases, and 16 bases lay between the germline ends. The CDR3 region has the DNA TGTGCCAGCAGCCTTACCGGGACAACACACTATGGCTACACCTTC. Residues: CASSLTGTTHYGYTF.

The chain joins TRBV15 to TRBJ1-5, with unresolved D. Germline values: CDR1 LNHNV, CDR2 YYDKDF (reference sequence). CDR3 length equals 14 residues. V was cut by 1 base and J by 4 bases, with 8 bases left in between. The CDR3 DNA reads TGTGCCACCAGCAGAGGAGTTACTAATCAGCCCCAGCATTTT. It translates to CATSRGVTNQPQHF.

This clone has just a few counts. The chain recombines TRBV5-1 with TRBJ1-1, with D unclear. Per the germline V gene, CDR1 is SGHRS and CDR2 is YFSETQ. V was shortened by 1 base and J by 0 bases, with 7 bases between the two germline ends. The CDR3 length is 14 residues. CDR3 protein: CASSLTTMNTEAFF. CDR3 DNA: TGCGCCAGCAGCTTGACAACGATGAACACTGAAGCTTTCTTT.

The genes are TRBV5-1 and TRBJ1-2, with 12 bases matching TRBD1. This CDR3 comprises 14 residues. After removal of 4 bases from V and 6 bases from J, the junction contained 4 bases not matched to a gene. Per germline, CDR1 SGHRS and CDR2 YFSETQ. The CDR3 region has the DNA TGCGCCAGCAGCCCCGGGACAGGGGGCCATGGCTACACCTTC. Protein product: CASSPGTGGHGYTF.

J is TRBJ1-1 and V is TRBV5-1; D is perhaps TRBD1 (5 bases). Trimming cost V 0 bases and J 7 bases, with 10 bases left between them. The CDR3 totals 13 residues. Looked up from germline, CDR1 is SGHRS and CDR2 is YFSETQ. The CDR3, as DNA: TGCGCCAGCAGCTTGGCCGGGCAGGGTGAAGCTTTCTTT. This translates into CASSLAGQGEAFF.

The rearrangement uses TRBV5-1 and TRBJ2-7, with 8 positions matching TRBD1. V lost 3 bases and J lost 0; bases outside the gene matches: 2. The germline V gene has CDR1 SGHRS and CDR2 YFSETQ. The CDR3 is made up of 14 amino acids. CDR3 amino acids: CASSSGQASYEQYF. CDR3 DNA sequence: TGCGCCAGCAGCTCGGGACAGGCCTCCTACGAGCAGTACTTC.

This clone occurred once. The V call is TRBV29-1, the J call TRBJ1-1; D call uncertain. This CDR3 contains 13 residues. Trimming took 5 bases from V and 0 from J, leaving 10 bases between them. Germline CDR1 is SQVTM and CDR2 is ANQGSEA. The CDR3 nucleotides are TGCAGCGTTCAAAACACCATGAACACTGAAGCTTTCTTT. Amino acids: CSVQNTMNTEAFF.

In DNA, the CDR3 is TGCGCCAGCAGCTGGACAGACGTCTCCTACAATGAGCAGTTCTTC. Amino acid sequence: CASSWTDVSYNEQFF. This chain joins TRBV5-1 and TRBJ2-1, with D possibly TRBD1 on 6 matching bases. CDR1 SGHRS and CDR2 YFSETQ come from the germline V gene. Trimming cost V 3 bases and J 0 bases, with 10 bases left between them. The CDR3 extends over 15 amino acids.

V is TRBV7-2 and J is TRBJ2-3; D is perhaps TRBD1 (5 bases). Germline V lookup: CDR1 SGHTA, CDR2 FQGNSA. Trimming left V 6 bases short and J 6 bases short, with 13 bases between. The length of the CDR3 is 13 residues. The CDR3 here is CASRLQVPDTQYF. In DNA form, the CDR3 reads TGTGCCAGCAGGCTACAGGTCCCCGATACGCAGTATTTT.

This chain uses TRBV7-9 with TRBJ1-4; D is undetermined. V gave up 7 bases and J gave up 0 bases, with 9 bases separating them. Germline V gene lookup returns CDR1 SEHNR and CDR2 FQNEAQ (reference sequence). CDR3 length equals 14 residues. The CDR3 nucleotides are TGTGCCAGCACCCCTGCGGCAACTAATGAAAAACTGTTTTTT. Amino acids: CASTPAATNEKLFF.

The CDR3 spells CASSQDRVNEKLFF. The CDR3 DNA sequence: TGCGCCAGCAGCCAAGACAGGGTCAATGAAAAACTGTTTTTT. The rearrangement uses TRBV4-1 and TRBJ1-4; TRBD1 might be the D (5 bases). V dropped 0 bases and J dropped 5 bases, with 7 bases sitting between them. The CDR3 is 14 amino acids. Germline assignment: CDR1 MGHRA and CDR2 YSYEKL.

The chain links TRBV7-9 to TRBJ2-1; D is ambiguous. The V end was cut by 5 bases, the J end by 4 bases, with 15 bases between. The CDR3 sequence is 15 residues long. Per germline, CDR1 SEHNR and CDR2 FQNEAQ (reference sequence). The CDR3 reads CASSGSGRAYNEQFF. CDR3 DNA: TGTGCCAGCAGCGGTTCCGGTAGGGCGTACAATGAGCAGTTCTTC.